Presented here are 2 T cell receptor beta chains from one specimen sequenced in a study of T cells in Graves' hyperthyroidism and ophthalmopathy. RNA transcripts gave rise to amplified TCR beta CDR3 regions. The TCR CDR3 was amplified in a first-round RT-PCR using the HTBI primer set. TCRdb analysed the multiplex PCR reads with MiXCR anew, one entry per CDR3 protein. Of hundreds of thousands of distinct CDR3 sequences listed, roughly 46% are singletons. The sequencing input was peripheral blood or thyroid tissue (not recorded which). These receptors were taken from a woman aged 18-29 years with Graves' hyperthyroidism.

The J gene is TRBJ2-2, the V gene TRBV7-9, with 8 bases that match TRBD1. Germline CDR1 and CDR2: SEHNR and FQNEAQ (reference sequence). CDR3 size: 17 residues. V lost 1 base, J lost 6 bases, and 10 bases stayed unmatched. The CDR3 sequence: CASSLVAGGVIAGELFF. The CDR3 DNA reads as TGTGCCAGCAGCTTAGTGGCAGGGGGCGTGATCGCCGGGGAGCTGTTTTTT.

This clonotype was detected only once. The rearrangement links TRBV14 to TRBJ2-7, with D uncertain. The CDR3 is 13 amino acids. The V end was cut by 3 bases, the J end by 4 bases, with 10 bases between. CDR1 SGHDN and CDR2 FVKESK come from the germline V gene. The chain's CDR3 is CASSHQVEYEQYF. Here the CDR3 DNA reads TGTGCCAGCAGCCACCAAGTGGAGTACGAGCAGTACTTC. Combining the CDR3 with reference TRBV14 and TRBJ2-7 gives the whole variable domain EAGVTQFPSHSVIEKGQTVTLRCDPISGHDNLYWYRRVMGKEIKFLLHFVKESKQDESGMPNNRFLAERTGGTYSTLKVQPAELEDSGVYFCASSHQVEYEQYFGPGTRLTVT.